Described below is a single TCR beta chain sequence and its context. Its antigen is not identified. Germline V gene data show CDR1 as MNHNY and CDR2 as SVGAGI (reference sequence). CDR3 length: 17 residues. Trimming took 2 bases from V and 0 from J, leaving 14 bases between them. Time point meaning: pre-sensitization, week 0. Described treatment: therapeutic diphenylcyclopropenone sensitization with weekly scalp DPC. Sample donors consisted of patients with alopecia, aged 18 to 70 years, who were suitable for DPC. TCRdb recomputed calls from the RACE reads with MiXCR, one row per CDR3 protein. The sample includes approximately 400,000 distinct CDR3 sequences, roughly 5% of them seen just once. These data come from a study of human T cells and chemical hapten exposure. Broader study findings: Sensitization with DPC brought no change to TCRs above 1 in 1000 in frequency.

This receptor was taken from a woman in her fifties or sixties with alopecia areata. Some clones in this sample may be carry-over from other donors' samples. Material: whole blood, obtained in connection with sensitization to the hapten diphenylcyclopropenone (DPC). The chain carries TRBV6-6 and TRBJ1-3, with D possibly matching TRBD1 (5 bases). The CDR3, as DNA: TGTGCCAGCAGTTACGAGGGCAGGGTGGACTCTGGAAACACCATATATTTT. Encoded protein: CASSYEGRVDSGNTIYF.